These T cell receptor beta chains were read from a single sample in a study of Graves' ophthalmopathy and Graves' hyperthyroidism. TCRdb re-called the multiplex PCR reads through MiXCR, storing one row per CDR3 protein. The table has hundreds of thousands of distinct CDR3 sequences, around 21% seen once. The material sequenced was peripheral blood. The source of these receptors is a woman in her late teens or twenties with stable Graves' hyperthyroidism. Both conserved end residues are part of each CDR3. D genes are given only for firm matches. The size entry is marked missing in some rows and otherwise reads once, few, many or a size class.

>many|.|TRBJ1-5|TRBV5-1
CASSPGVGGNQPQHF
TGCGCCAGCAGCCCCGGGGTAGGGGGCAATCAGCCCCAGCATTTT
>many|.|TRBJ2-5|TRBV24-1
CATSDTRDGETQYF
TGTGCCACCAGTGATACCAGGGACGGAGAGACCCAGTACTTC
>many|.|TRBJ2-7|TRBV12-3/TRBV12-4
CATGAAGVVHEQYF
TGTGCCACCGGGGCGGCAGGGGTAGTCCACGAGCAGTACTTC
>many|TRBD1|TRBJ1-6|TRBV6-1
CASSHIGPGQGAQDSPLHF
TGTGCCAGCAGTCATATAGGCCCGGGACAGGGGGCGCAGGATTCACCCCTCCACTTT
>many|.|TRBJ2-5|TRBV29-1
CGGVRGQVDGTQYF
TGCGGGGGGGTTCGAGGACAGGTTGATGGTACCCAGTACTTC
>few|.|TRBJ2-2|TRBV12-3/TRBV12-4
CASNLGGLGGELFF
TGTGCCAGCAACCTAGGGGGGCTCGGCGGGGAGCTGTTTTTT
>many|.|TRBJ1-2|TRBV3-1
CASSQEVPGDRNYGYTF
TGTGCCAGCAGCCAAGAAGTTCCGGGCGATCGGAACTATGGCTACACCTTC
>many|.|TRBJ2-2|TRBV10-1
CASSAAGNTGELFF
TGCGCCAGCAGCGCCGCGGGGAACACCGGGGAGCTGTTTTTT
>few|TRBD2|TRBJ2-7|TRBV27
CASGRTSGSTYEQYF
TGTGCCAGCGGTCGGACTAGCGGAAGCACCTACGAGCAGTACTTC
>many|TRBD1|TRBJ2-2|TRBV11-2
CASSLDGNRGLNTGELFF
TGTGCCAGCAGCCTAGACGGAAACAGGGGTTTGAACACCGGGGAGCTGTTTTTT
>many|TRBD2|TRBJ2-7|TRBV7-9
CASSPLAGKGYEQYF
TGTGCCAGCAGCCCGCTAGCGGGAAAGGGCTACGAGCAGTACTTC
>many|TRBD1|TRBJ1-2|TRBV27
CASSLSFGTVYGYTF
TGTGCCAGCAGTTTATCCTTCGGGACAGTCTATGGCTACACCTTC
>many|.|TRBJ1-2|TRBV12-3/TRBV12-4
CASSFQSLYGYTF
TGTGCCAGCAGTTTCCAGTCCCTCTATGGCTACACCTTC
>.|.|TRBJ1-2|TRBV6-1
CASSDQRHGGYTF
TGTGCCAGCAGTGACCAAAGACACGGGGGCTACACCTTC
>.|.|TRBJ1-2|TRBV9
CASSAHSFPGDGYTF
TGTGCCAGCAGCGCTCACAGCTTCCCAGGGGATGGCTACACCTTC
>.|.|TRBJ2-5|TRBV2
CASSQEQGGETQYF
TGTGCCAGCAGCCAAGAACAGGGCGGGGAGACCCAGTACTTC
>few|TRBD2|TRBJ2-7|TRBV5-6
CASSAAGGIYEQYF
TGTGCCAGCAGCGCGGCGGGGGGGATCTACGAGCAGTACTTC
>.|.|TRBJ2-7|TRBV30
CAWRPKGGSYEQYF
TGTGCCTGGCGACCTAAGGGTGGGTCCTACGAGCAGTACTTC
>few|.|TRBJ1-1|TRBV18
CASSPPQGRTEAFF
TGTGCCAGCTCACCACCGCAGGGAAGGACTGAAGCTTTCTTT
>many|.|TRBJ1-5|TRBV10-1
CAMSWGGRRACNQPQHF
TGCGCCATGTCGTGGGGGGGGCGCCGGGCATGCAATCAGCCCCAGCATTTT
>.|TRBD1|TRBJ2-7|TRBV20-1
CSAKLGTGAYEQYF
TGCAGTGCTAAGCTCGGGACAGGGGCCTACGAGCAGTACTTC
>once|.|TRBJ2-7|TRBV6-5
CASSYGSREDEQYF
TGTGCCAGCAGTTACGGTTCCAGGGAGGACGAGCAGTACTTC
>many|.|TRBJ1-5|TRBV30
CAYGRGGNQPQHF
TGTGCCTATGGCAGGGGTGGCAATCAGCCCCAGCATTTT
>.|.|TRBJ2-7|TRBV20-1
CSAPALGSEQYF
TGCAGTGCTCCCGCCCTAGGTTCCGAGCAGTACTTC
>.|.|TRBJ2-5|TRBV6-4
CASMRGGETQYF
TGTGCCAGCATGAGGGGTGGAGAGACCCAGTACTTC
>many|.|TRBJ1-6|TRBV6-1
CASSPQGKDSPLHF
TGTGCCAGCAGTCCACAGGGAAAGGATTCACCCCTCCACTTT
>.|.|TRBJ2-5|TRBV20-1
CSARENEGLLETQYF
TGCAGTGCTAGAGAGAACGAGGGACTCCTAGAGACCCAGTACTTC
>many|TRBD1|TRBJ2-7|TRBV10-3
CAISPGQGRSYEQYF
TGTGCCATCAGCCCGGGACAGGGGAGATCCTACGAGCAGTACTTC